These 25 T cell receptor beta chains share one sample of origin, sequenced in a study of regulatory T cells in long-lasting Graves disease. Building the TCR beta libraries relied on iRepertoire HTBI primers, and CDR3 regions underwent Arm-PCR. TCRdb fed the multiplex PCR reads into MiXCR, producing one record per CDR3 protein. The sample has fewer than 500,000 distinct CDR3 sequences; roughly 15% are singletons. Documented time point: newly diagnosed GD, antithyroid drugs for less than 3 months. Generation of the TCR library employed RNA extracted from PBMCs. This sample also appeared in a second study, on T cells in Graves' hyperthyroidism and ophthalmopathy.

The sequencing here drew on peripheral blood mononuclear cells (PBMCs), taken at new diagnosis, from a patient treated with antithyroid drugs. The origin of the receptors is a man aged 40-50 years with Graves disease.

This clonotype was observed many times. This chain joins TRBV11-2 and TRBJ2-2, with 8 bases that match TRBD1. CDR3 length equals 16 residues. V was pared by 5 bases and J by 7 bases, with 12 bases of the junction left unmatched. Germline values: CDR1 SGHAT, CDR2 FQNNGV. DNA for the CDR3: TGTGCCAGCAGCCGTTCGGGCAGGGGGCACCACGGGGAGCTGTTTTTT. Its translation is CASSRSGRGHHGELFF.

This clonotype came up many times. The rearrangement joins TRBV12-3 or TRBV12-4 to TRBJ1-5; 8 bases are shared with TRBD1. The CDR3 has 17 amino acids. V was pared by 3 bases and J by 3 bases, with 10 bases of the junction left unmatched. CDR3 nucleotides: TGTGCCAGCAGTTTGGAGCCGGGACAGGACACCAATCAGCCCCAGCATTTT. This encodes CASSLEPGQDTNQPQHF.

This clonotype has just a few counts. The rearrangement links TRBV6-5 to TRBJ1-4; no reliable D call. Germline CDR1 is MNHEY and CDR2 is SVGAGI. Trimming cost V 0 bases and J 7 bases, with 12 bases left between them. The CDR3 is 15 residues long. The CDR3 DNA sequence: TGTGCCAGCAGTTACTCGAAAGGGATAAGTGAAAAACTGTTTTTT. Translated: CASSYSKGISEKLFF.

This clonotype was picked up many times. The chain combines TRBV30 with TRBJ1-5; a possible D gene is TRBD1 (6 bases). Per germline, CDR1 GTSNPN and CDR2 SVGIG (reference sequence). V was trimmed by 0 bases and J by 2 bases, leaving 8 bases between them. The CDR3 has 14 amino acids. CDR3 DNA: TGTGCCTGGAGTGTACCAGGGGGCAATCAGCCCCAGCATTTT. This translates into CAWSVPGGNQPQHF.

The V and J genes are TRBV6-2 or TRBV6-3 and TRBJ2-1, with 16 bases that match TRBD2. The length of the CDR3 is 17 residues. V trimming: 8 bases; J trimming: 3 bases; junction bases outside the gene matches: 7. Germline V lookup: CDR1 MNHEY, CDR2 SVGEGT. Here the CDR3 DNA reads TGTGCCAGCGAAGGGACTAGCGGGAGGGCCTACTACAATGAGCAGTTCTTC. Translating gives CASEGTSGRAYYNEQFF.

The chain joins TRBV29-1 to TRBJ2-1; the match to TRBD2 covers 14 bases. CDR1 is SQVTM, CDR2 ANQGSEA, per germline. The CDR3 covers 15 residues. V was pared by 6 bases and J by 9 bases, with 10 bases of the junction left unmatched. CDR3 residues: CSVPPGLAGVGEQFF. CDR3 DNA: TGCAGCGTGCCCCCGGGACTAGCGGGAGTTGGTGAGCAGTTCTTC.

This clonotype was seen at least ten times. The chain links TRBV7-9 to TRBJ2-5; D uncertain. Trimming took 4 bases from V and 4 from J, leaving 1 base between them. The germline V gene has CDR1 SEHNR and CDR2 FQNEAQ (reference sequence). CDR3 length: 10 amino acids. The CDR3 bases are TGTGCCAGCAGCTCAGAGACCCAGTACTTC. It specifies CASSSETQYF. The variable domain in full, with the rest retrieved from reference TRBV7-9 and TRBJ2-5, is DTGVSQNPRHKITKRGQNVTFRCDPISEHNRLYWYRQTLGQGPEFLTYFQNEAQLEKSRLLSDRFSAERPKGSFSTLEIQRTEQGDSAMYLCASSSETQYFGPGTRLLVL.

This clonotype was recorded a few times. This rearrangement joins TRBV10-3 to TRBJ2-3, with 10 nucleotides matching TRBD2. Germline CDR1 ENHRY, CDR2 SYGVKD. There are 15 residues in the CDR3. Germline trimming cut 6 bases from V and 4 bases from J; bases unmatched to any gene: 7. This chain's CDR3 is CAISPSGSRADTQYF. Here the CDR3 DNA reads TGTGCCATCAGCCCTAGCGGGAGTCGGGCAGATACGCAGTATTTT.

This clonotype was detected only a few times. This chain links TRBV20-1 with TRBJ2-2; D perhaps matches TRBD2 (6 bases). Trimming pared 0 bases from V and 6 bases from J, leaving 17 bases between. This CDR3 contains 16 residues. CDR1 is DFQATT, CDR2 SNEGSKA, per germline (reference sequence). The CDR3 coding sequence is TGCAGTGCTAGAGATCAGTCCGGGAGTAAGGCCGGGGAGCTGTTTTTT. The encoded protein is CSARDQSGSKAGELFF.

This clonotype was observed a handful of times. The junction departs from germline at one end; a sequencing error may be responsible. This chain joins TRBV30 and TRBJ1-2; TRBD1 agrees at 10 bases. Germline V gives CDR1 GTSNPN, CDR2 SVGIG (reference sequence). The CDR3 length is 16 residues. CDR3 coding DNA: TGTGCCTGGAGTGACCAAGACAGGGGGCGCCTCTATGGCTACGCCTTC. It codes for CAWSDQDRGRLYGYAF.

This clonotype was seen at least ten times. This rearrangement joins TRBV20-1 to TRBJ2-1; 12 nucleotides match TRBD2. The end of the DNA is better explained by TRBJ2-5, so the J call may be wrong. This CDR3 comprises 14 residues. The germline V gene has CDR1 DFQATT and CDR2 SNEGSKA (reference sequence). The CDR3 loop is CSATLLAGGETQYF. CDR3 in DNA: TGCAGTGCTACCTTACTAGCGGGAGGAGAGACCCAGTACTTC.

This clonotype was seen repeatedly, ten times or more. V usage is TRBV20-1 and J usage is TRBJ2-4; D is perhaps TRBD2 (5 bases). V was shortened by 5 bases and J by 0 bases, with 8 bases between the two germline ends. This CDR3 spans 13 amino acids. Germline assignment: CDR1 DFQATT and CDR2 SNEGSKA (reference sequence). The CDR3 region has the DNA TGCAGTGCTGGACTGATAGCCAAAAACATTCAGTACTTC. Its protein is CSAGLIAKNIQYF.

The CDR3 sequence: CASRVFGPGSNQPQHF. The CDR3, as DNA: TGTGCCAGCAGAGTGTTTGGCCCCGGGAGCAATCAGCCCCAGCATTTT. The rearrangement joins TRBV6-1 to TRBJ1-5; D gene ambiguous. Germline V CDR1 and CDR2: MNHNS, SASEGT. V lost 6 bases, J lost 1 base, and 16 bases lay in between. This CDR3 has 16 residues.

This clonotype was observed a handful of times. The chain uses TRBV28 and TRBJ2-1; 9 nucleotides line up with TRBD2. The CDR3 covers 15 residues. V was clipped by 4 bases and J by 5 bases; unmatched bases: 6. Germline CDR1 MDHEN, CDR2 SYDVKM. The CDR3 loop is CASSSSSGINNEQFF. The CDR3, as DNA: TGTGCCAGCAGTTCCTCTAGCGGGATCAACAATGAGCAGTTCTTC.

Many counts were recorded for this clonotype. The genes are TRBV10-3 and TRBJ2-3; TRBD2 agrees at 9 bases. This CDR3 has 15 amino acids. From germline, CDR1 is ENHRY and CDR2 SYGVKD. V dropped 4 bases and J dropped 0; count of bases not matched to a gene: 2. DNA for the CDR3: TGTGCCATCAGTGTGGGACTAGCTAGCACAGATACGCAGTATTTT. It translates to CAISVGLASTDTQYF.

This clonotype came up a few times. The CDR3 bases are TGTGCCAGCAGTGGGGGCGTCTTTAATGAAAAACTGTTTTTT. Translating it yields CASSGGVFNEKLFF. The V gene is TRBV2, the J gene TRBJ1-4, with D maybe TRBD1 (5 bases). The CDR3 runs to 14 residues. The germline V gene encodes CDR1 SNHLY and CDR2 FYNNEI. Deletions cut 4 bases from V and 4 bases from J, with 10 bases between.

In its sample, this clonotype was seen many times. The chain carries TRBV12-3 or TRBV12-4 and TRBJ2-1; 14 bases match TRBD2. The CDR3 has 17 amino acids. The V segment lost 6 bases and the J segment 2 bases; nucleotides outside the gene matches: 6. CDR3 bases: TGTGCCAGCAGGAGGACTAGCGGGAGGACTCCCTACAATGAGCAGTTCTTC. Translated, it gives CASRRTSGRTPYNEQFF.

This clonotype was seen at least ten times. This CDR3 reads CSARFSSSSYEQYF. The DNA for the CDR3 is TGCAGTGCTAGATTTAGCTCAAGCTCCTACGAGCAGTACTTC. The chain couples TRBV20-1 to TRBJ2-7; D ambiguous. Germline assignment: CDR1 DFQATT and CDR2 SNEGSKA (reference sequence). Trimming took 2 bases from V and 0 from J, leaving 11 bases between them. The CDR3 consists of 14 residues.

This clonotype was detected many times. The chain carries TRBV28 and TRBJ1-3; D unclear. V shed 2 bases and J shed 2 bases, with 10 bases lying between them. Germline CDR1 is MDHEN and CDR2 is SYDVKM. CDR3 size: 15 residues. CDR3 sequence: CASSLDGGTGNTIYF. The CDR3 DNA follows: TGTGCCAGCAGTTTAGACGGTGGAACTGGAAACACCATATATTTT.

Ten or more counts support this clonotype. The chain combines TRBV11-1 with TRBJ2-7; 7 bases match TRBD2. Per the germline V gene, CDR1 is SGHAT and CDR2 is FQDESV (reference sequence). The V and J ends lost 5 bases and 6 bases, in that order; junction bases with no gene match: 10. The CDR3 contains 14 residues. The CDR3 loop is CASSPSGNRREQYF. In nucleotides, the CDR3 is TGTGCCAGCAGCCCGAGCGGGAATAGACGCGAGCAGTACTTC.

This clonotype turned up a few times. The rearrangement joins TRBV3-1 to TRBJ2-1, with a possible D match to TRBD1 (6 bases). V was clipped by 5 bases and J by 9 bases, with 17 bases between them. This CDR3 region has 14 residues. Germline CDR1 reads LGHDT; CDR2 reads YNNKEL (reference sequence). The CDR3 is CASSARTGSSEQFF. DNA of the CDR3: TGTGCCAGCAGCGCCCGCACAGGGAGCAGTGAGCAGTTCTTC.

This clonotype was found many times. V and J are TRBV2 and TRBJ1-3, with D uncertain. Between the trimmed V and J ends, which lost 6 bases and 0 bases, there was a span of 9 bases. This CDR3 spans 14 amino acids. Germline values: CDR1 SNHLY, CDR2 FYNNEI. The CDR3 coding sequence is TGTGCCAGCAGGGAATCAAGCTCTGGAAACACCATATATTTT. Translation gives CASRESSSGNTIYF. The full variable domain, its missing parts supplied by reference TRBV2 and TRBJ1-3, is EPEVTQTPSHQVTQMGQEVILRCVPISNHLYFYWYRQILGQKVEFLVSFYNNEISEKSEIFDDQFSVERPDGSNFTLKIRSTKLEDSAMYFCASRESSSGNTIYFGEGSWLTVV.

This clonotype was detected ten times or more. The chain is built from TRBV6-5 and TRBJ2-7; 10 bases are shared with TRBD2. The V and J ends lost 2 bases and 3 bases, in that order; junction bases with no gene match: 4. Germline CDR1 is MNHEY and CDR2 is SVGAGI. The CDR3 consists of 15 residues. CDR3 residues: CASSYEAGGGYEQYF. CDR3 DNA sequence: TGTGCCAGCAGTTACGAAGCGGGAGGGGGCTACGAGCAGTACTTC.

This clonotype was counted between two and nine times. This rearrangement joins TRBV5-8 to TRBJ2-5; D is unresolved. CDR1 SGHTS and CDR2 YDEGEE come from the germline V gene. The CDR3 totals 13 residues. Between the trimmed V and J ends, which lost 0 bases and 3 bases, there was a span of 6 bases. The CDR3 is CASSLVLKETQYF. Written as DNA, the CDR3 is TGTGCCAGCAGCTTGGTACTGAAAGAGACCCAGTACTTC.

Concerning this clonotype itself: With a much larger clone just one base away, this may be a read error. The V call is TRBV30, the J call TRBJ2-4; D not certain. This CDR3 is 14 amino acids long. The germline gives CDR1 GTSNPN, CDR2 SVGIG (reference sequence). The CDR3 protein is CAWSGTRRTNILYF. The CDR3 DNA reads TGTGCCTGGAGTGGGACCCGGAGAACTAACATTCTGTACTTC.